These 18 T cell receptor beta chains share one sample of origin, sequenced in a study of T-cell reconstitution after alpha-beta-depleted transplantation in children (dated by TCRdb to the mid-2010s). The library was obtained by PCR. Sequencer: Illumina HiSeq 2500. To normalize quantification of the TCRbeta repertoire, the TCR libraries were built with molecular barcoding that relied on unique molecular identifiers. TCRdb reran the public reads through fastp at Q25 and MiXCR, keeping productive beta chains. Each CDR3 protein gets just one entry, which takes the most common genes and DNA from the rows behind it. Counted in this sample were 190,000 or so distinct CDR3 sequences; 14% to 15% of them appeared once. The ten largest clones capture 13% of the sample. The sequences come from PBMCs from the stem cell graft donor, collected from the stem cell graft. The receptors come from a human donor who donated a stem cell graft to a child with acute lymphoblastic leukemia.

V gene TRBV29-1 combines with J gene TRBJ2-7, with a weak D call TRBD2 (6 bases). CDR3 length: 13 amino acids. From germline, CDR1 is SQVTM and CDR2 ANQGSEA. The germline V and J ends were trimmed by 7 bases and 3 bases, with 16 bases remaining between them. The CDR3 loop is CSAVGEVGYEQYF. The CDR3 DNA sequence: TGCAGCGCCGTAGGGGAGGTAGGCTACGAGCAGTACTTC.

This clonotype was detected many times. This chain joins TRBV4-1 and TRBJ2-1; 10 bases agree with TRBD2. CDR1 is MGHRA, CDR2 YSYEKL, per germline. The CDR3 length is 17 residues. V lost 0 bases, J lost 4 bases, and 6 bases stayed unmatched. CDR3 protein: CASSQDLRTSGYNEQFF. DNA of the CDR3: TGCGCCAGCAGCCAAGATCTAAGGACTAGCGGATACAATGAGCAGTTCTTC.

DNA for the CDR3: TGCAGTGCTAGGTACCCTAGCCGGTCCTACGAGCAGTACTTC. Its translation is CSARYPSRSYEQYF. V gene TRBV20-1 combines with J gene TRBJ2-7; a weak D match, TRBD2 (5 bases). The germline CDR1 and CDR2 sequences are DFQATT and SNEGSKA (reference sequence). V lost 3 bases to trimming and J lost 1 base, with 13 bases between them. This CDR3 has 14 residues.

There are many counts of this clonotype. The chain recombines TRBV10-2 with TRBJ2-7, with TRBD1 identical over 11 bases. CDR1 is WSHSY, CDR2 SAAADI, per germline. The CDR3 contains 15 residues. With V trimmed by 3 bases and J by 4 bases, 5 bases remained unmatched. The CDR3 loop reads CASSEGTGGAYEQYF. The CDR3 coding sequence is TGCGCCAGCAGTGAAGGGACAGGGGGAGCGTACGAGCAGTACTTC.

This clonotype was recorded many times. The rearrangement uses TRBV20-1 and TRBJ2-3; 9 positions match TRBD2. Germline V lookup: CDR1 DFQATT, CDR2 SNEGSKA (reference sequence). After removal of 6 bases from V and 0 bases from J, the junction contained 16 bases not matched to a gene. The CDR3 consists of 18 residues. Here the CDR3 DNA reads TGCAGTGCCGACCCTTTGACTAGCGGAGTAGCTAGCACAGATACGCAGTATTTT. This codes for CSADPLTSGVASTDTQYF.

This clonotype was detected many times. The chain couples TRBV20-1 to TRBJ2-7, with 8 bases that match TRBD2. Germline V gene sequence: CDR1 DFQATT, CDR2 SNEGSKA (reference sequence). Germline trimming cut 2 bases from V and 0 bases from J; bases unmatched to any gene: 3. This CDR3 spans 14 amino acids. The CDR3 DNA is TGCAGTGCTAGACCGAGCGGGAGCTCCTACGAGCAGTACTTC. Translated: CSARPSGSSYEQYF.

V usage is TRBV11-2 and J usage is TRBJ2-2, with 14 nucleotides matching TRBD2. There are 20 residues in the CDR3. The germline V gene encodes CDR1 SGHAT and CDR2 FQNNGV. Losses at the gene ends were 5 bases for V and 1 base for J; bases not matched to a gene: 12. CDR3 bases: TGTGCCAGCAGCCAGGGGTGGACGGGACTAGCGGGGGAGAACACCGGGGAGCTGTTTTTT. This translates into CASSQGWTGLAGENTGELFF.

The CDR3 reads CASSSRRHAEQFF. The CDR3 nucleotides are TGTGCCAGCAGCTCTAGGCGACACGCTGAGCAGTTCTTC. The rearrangement joins TRBV13 to TRBJ2-1; D uncertain. The CDR3 contains 13 residues. Germline-derived CDR1 and CDR2 are PRHDT and FYEKMQ (reference sequence). V lost 4 bases and J lost 9, with 13 bases in between. Combining the CDR3 with reference TRBV13 and TRBJ2-1 gives the whole variable domain AAGVIQSPRHLIKEKRETATLKCYPIPRHDTVYWYQQGPGQDPQFLISFYEKMQSDKGSIPDRFSAQQFSDYHSELNMSSLELGDSALYFCASSSRRHAEQFFGPGTRLTVL.

The J gene is TRBJ2-7, the V gene TRBV5-1; tentative D call: TRBD1 (6 bases). V lost 6 bases and J lost 3, with 25 bases in between. The CDR3 extends over 17 amino acids. Germline V gene data show CDR1 as SGHRS and CDR2 as YFSETQ. The CDR3 DNA is TGCGCCAGCACCAGGACCTTACACAGGGATCAAAGCTACGAGCAGTACTTC. Translation gives CASTRTLHRDQSYEQYF. The whole variable domain, remainder taken from reference TRBV5-1 and TRBJ2-7, is KAGVTQTPRYLIKTRGQQVTLSCSPISGHRSVSWYQQTPGQGLQFLFEYFSETQRNKGNFPGRFSGRQFSNSRSEMNVSTLELGDSALYLCASTRTLHRDQSYEQYFGPGTRLTVT.

The sample holds many counts of this clonotype. This chain uses TRBV6-1 with TRBJ2-7, with 9 nucleotides matching TRBD1. This CDR3 is 15 amino acids long. The J segment lost 1 base and the V segment lost 6 bases, leaving 7 bases of the junction unmatched. Germline V lookup: CDR1 MNHNS, CDR2 SASEGT. CDR3 DNA: TGTGCCAGCAGGGTTGACAGGGGGGGATCCTACGAGCAGTACTTC. This encodes CASRVDRGGSYEQYF.

This clonotype was counted many times. DNA for the CDR3: TGTGCCAGCAGTCAGAGACAGGGGAACCAAGAGACCCAGTACTTC. Translating gives CASSQRQGNQETQYF. The chain couples TRBV7-6 to TRBJ2-5, with TRBD1 matching over 8 bases. J lost 0 bases, V lost 6 bases, and 6 bases had no gene match. The germline V gene encodes CDR1 SGHVS and CDR2 FNYEAQ. The CDR3 totals 15 residues.

A remark on this clonotype: Given a much more abundant clone one base away, this may be a read error. V gene TRBV12-3 or TRBV12-4 combines with J gene TRBJ2-1; possible D gene TRBD1, 5 bases. Trimming stripped 8 bases from V and 2 bases from J, with 16 bases between. The CDR3 totals 15 residues. CDR3 loop: CASCPSDKAYNEQFF. Written as DNA, the CDR3 is TGTGCCAGCTGCCCCTCGGACAAAGCCTACAATGAGCAGTTCTTC.

This clonotype was observed a handful of times. This rearrangement joins TRBV25-1 to TRBJ1-2, with D perhaps TRBD1 (6 bases). V shed 3 bases and J shed 1 base, with 12 bases lying between them. Germline lookup yields CDR1 MGHDK and CDR2 SYGVNS. There are 15 residues in the CDR3. The CDR3 nucleotides read TGTGCCAGCAGTGATGATAGGGGGGATAACTATGGCTACACCTTC. It encodes CASSDDRGDNYGYTF.

This clonotype came up many times. The V call is TRBV12-3 or TRBV12-4, the J call TRBJ2-3, with TRBD2 matching 9 bases. CDR3 size: 15 residues. Trimming at V came to 6 bases and at J to 4 bases, leaving 8 bases not matched to a gene. In DNA form, the CDR3 reads TGTGCCAGCAGCCCGGGACTAGCACGCGCAGATACGCAGTATTTT. Its translation: CASSPGLARADTQYF.

The CDR3 protein is CASSLSTGNYGYTF. CDR3 DNA: TGTGCCAGCAGTTTATCGACGGGGAACTATGGCTACACCTTC. The chain uses TRBV27 and TRBJ1-2; D gene uncertain. Deletions cut 0 bases from V and 2 bases from J, with 7 bases between. This CDR3 is 14 amino acids long. Germline CDR1 is MNHEY and CDR2 is SMNVEV (reference sequence).

This chain joins TRBV20-1 and TRBJ1-1; 9 positions agree with TRBD1. Germline loops: CDR1 DFQATT, CDR2 SNEGSKA (reference sequence). Trimming cost V 5 bases and J 3 bases; bases outside gene matches: 7. The CDR3 contains 14 residues. CDR3 region: CSAVRDRADTEAFF. As DNA, the CDR3 is TGCAGTGCTGTTCGGGACAGGGCGGACACTGAAGCTTTCTTT.

This clonotype was seen repeatedly, ten times or more. The gene calls are TRBV7-9 and TRBJ2-4; D remains ambiguous. CDR1 is SEHNR, CDR2 FQNEAQ, per germline (reference sequence). The V end was cut by 4 bases, the J end by 6 bases, with 19 bases between. This CDR3 spans 16 amino acids. CDR3 nucleotide sequence: TGTGCCAGCAGCTCGCCAATGGAAGGGTCGAGAAACATTCAGTACTTC. This translates into CASSSPMEGSRNIQYF. The whole variable domain, remainder taken from reference TRBV7-9 and TRBJ2-4, is DTGVSQNPRHKITKRGQNVTFRCDPISEHNRLYWYRQTLGQGPEFLTYFQNEAQLEKSRLLSDRFSAERPKGSFSTLEIQRTEQGDSAMYLCASSSPMEGSRNIQYFGAGTRLSVL.

V gene TRBV25-1 combines with J gene TRBJ2-1; D is possibly TRBD1 or TRBD2 (5 bases each). This CDR3 spans 13 amino acids. Germline V gene sequence: CDR1 MGHDK, CDR2 SYGVNS. Trimming took off 8 bases at V and 8 bases at J, with 16 bases between the two ends. DNA of the CDR3: TGTGCCAGCGTATGGGGACGTGCGGATGAGCAGTTCTTC. The encoded protein is CASVWGRADEQFF. The complete variable domain, with remaining parts taken from reference TRBV25-1 and TRBJ2-1, reads EADIYQTPRYLVIGTGKKITLECSQTMGHDKMYWYQQDPGMELHLIHYSYGVNSTEKGDLSSESTVSRIRTEHFPLTLESARPSHTSQYLCASVWGRADEQFFGPGTRLTVL.